Listed below are T cell receptor beta chains from one sample, sequenced in a study of T cells in Graves' hyperthyroidism and ophthalmopathy. A single record per CDR3 protein comes from TCRdb applying MiXCR to the multiplex PCR reads. The sample yields roughly 700,000 distinct CDR3 sequences, around 13% seen once. Material for sequencing was blood. The origin of the receptors is a woman between 18 and 30 years old with Graves' hyperthyroidism. The CDR3 runs from the conserved cysteine through the conserved F or W. D genes are given only for firm matches. Where a row states a size, it is once, few, many or the class of an expanded clone; other rows omit it.

v_gene: TRBV28
abundance: many
j_gene: TRBJ2-1
d_gene: NA
CDR3aa: CASGTSGPFYNEQFF
CDR3nt: TGTGCCAGCGGGACGTCGGGGCCCTTCTACAATGAGCAGTTCTTC

v_gene: TRBV6-1
abundance: NA
j_gene: TRBJ2-1
d_gene: TRBD2
CDR3aa: CASRSITSGSYNEQFF
CDR3nt: TGTGCCAGCAGGTCCATAACTAGCGGGTCCTACAATGAGCAGTTCTTC

v_gene: TRBV7-9
abundance: few
j_gene: TRBJ2-3
d_gene: NA
CDR3aa: CASSHLPSSTDTQYF
CDR3nt: TGTGCCAGCAGCCATTTGCCCTCGTCCACAGATACGCAGTATTTT

v_gene: TRBV7-9
abundance: few
j_gene: TRBJ1-1
d_gene: NA
CDR3aa: CASSLGLAGKTEAFF
CDR3nt: TGTGCCAGCAGCTTAGGACTCGCGGGTAAGACTGAAGCTTTCTTT

v_gene: TRBV11-2
abundance: few
j_gene: TRBJ2-6
d_gene: NA
CDR3aa: CASSRQYSGANVLTF
CDR3nt: TGTGCCAGCAGTCGACAGTACTCTGGGGCCAACGTCCTGACTTTC

v_gene: TRBV20-1
abundance: few
j_gene: TRBJ1-3
d_gene: NA
CDR3aa: CSATGRLGNTIYF
CDR3nt: TGCAGTGCTACCGGACGGCTGGGAAACACCATATATTTT

v_gene: TRBV7-9
abundance: NA
j_gene: TRBJ2-1
d_gene: TRBD2
CDR3aa: CASSFRAHGRRGDEQFF
CDR3nt: TGTGCCAGCAGTTTTAGGGCCCACGGGAGGCGGGGGGATGAGCAGTTCTTC

v_gene: TRBV30
abundance: few
j_gene: TRBJ2-1
d_gene: TRBD2
CDR3aa: CAWKALISGSSYNEQFF
CDR3nt: TGTGCCTGGAAGGCCTTGATTAGCGGGTCGAGCTACAATGAGCAGTTCTTC

v_gene: TRBV7-9
abundance: many
j_gene: TRBJ2-1
d_gene: NA
CDR3aa: CASSLVRVNEQFF
CDR3nt: TGTGCCAGCAGCTTAGTTCGGGTCAATGAGCAGTTCTTC

v_gene: TRBV4-1
abundance: NA
j_gene: TRBJ2-7
d_gene: NA
CDR3aa: CASSQEVTTTIYEQYF
CDR3nt: TGCGCCAGCAGCCAAGAGGTGACTACCACTATCTACGAGCAGTACTTC

v_gene: TRBV12-3/TRBV12-4
abundance: many
j_gene: TRBJ2-7
d_gene: TRBD1
CDR3aa: CASSQSGQAAYEQYF
CDR3nt: TGTGCCAGCAGTCAGTCTGGACAGGCTGCCTACGAGCAGTACTTC

v_gene: TRBV20-1
abundance: NA
j_gene: TRBJ2-1
d_gene: TRBD2
CDR3aa: CSAALAGAPGQFF
CDR3nt: TGCAGTGCTGCACTAGCGGGAGCCCCGGGGCAGTTCTTC

v_gene: TRBV30
abundance: NA
j_gene: TRBJ1-5
d_gene: NA
CDR3aa: CAWSVHGQFNQPQHF
CDR3nt: TGTGCCTGGAGTGTACACGGACAGTTTAATCAGCCCCAGCATTTT

v_gene: TRBV3-1
abundance: many
j_gene: TRBJ2-7
d_gene: TRBD2
CDR3aa: CASAASGGYEQYF
CDR3nt: TGTGCCAGCGCCGCGTCGGGAGGCTACGAGCAGTACTTC

v_gene: TRBV18
abundance: many
j_gene: TRBJ2-1
d_gene: NA
CDR3aa: CASSVQGANEQFF
CDR3nt: TGTGCCAGCTCAGTCCAGGGTGCCAATGAGCAGTTCTTC

v_gene: TRBV4-1
abundance: few
j_gene: TRBJ2-5
d_gene: TRBD1
CDR3aa: CASSRGQGLETQYF
CDR3nt: TGCGCCAGCAGCCGGGGACAGGGGTTAGAGACCCAGTACTTC

v_gene: TRBV18
abundance: few
j_gene: TRBJ1-5
d_gene: NA
CDR3aa: CASSPEDRPRGPQHF
CDR3nt: TGTGCCAGCTCACCCGAAGACAGGCCCCGGGGGCCCCAGCATTTT

v_gene: TRBV11-2
abundance: few
j_gene: TRBJ1-1
d_gene: TRBD1
CDR3aa: CASIGGGGQENTEAFF
CDR3nt: TGTGCCAGCATCGGAGGCGGAGGACAGGAGAACACTGAAGCTTTCTTT

v_gene: TRBV20-1
abundance: many
j_gene: TRBJ2-3
d_gene: NA
CDR3aa: CSAFSTDTQYF
CDR3nt: TGCAGTGCTTTCAGCACAGATACGCAGTATTTT

v_gene: TRBV30
abundance: NA
j_gene: TRBJ2-7
d_gene: TRBD2
CDR3aa: CAWSVGRTSGPLGYEQYF
CDR3nt: TGTGCCTGGAGTGTAGGACGGACTAGCGGGCCGTTAGGGTACGAGCAGTACTTC

v_gene: TRBV11-2
abundance: NA
j_gene: TRBJ2-1
d_gene: TRBD2
CDR3aa: CASTGTSGKDEQFF
CDR3nt: TGTGCCAGCACCGGGACTAGCGGGAAAGATGAGCAGTTCTTC

v_gene: TRBV30
abundance: NA
j_gene: TRBJ2-1
d_gene: TRBD1
CDR3aa: CAWSAGTGSNEQFF
CDR3nt: TGTGCCTGGAGTGCCGGGACAGGGAGCAATGAGCAGTTCTTC

v_gene: TRBV9
abundance: NA
j_gene: TRBJ1-2
d_gene: NA
CDR3aa: CASSERETENYGYTF
CDR3nt: TGTGCCAGCAGCGAACGCGAAACGGAGAACTATGGCTACACCTTC

v_gene: TRBV4-1
abundance: NA
j_gene: TRBJ1-6
d_gene: NA
CDR3aa: CASSQDRETRSPLHF
CDR3nt: TGCGCCAGCAGCCAAGATCGAGAGACCAGATCACCCCTCCACTTT

v_gene: TRBV28
abundance: many
j_gene: TRBJ2-1
d_gene: TRBD2
CDR3aa: CASSSLLAGTPGNEQFF
CDR3nt: TGTGCCAGCAGTTCCCTGCTAGCGGGAACTCCGGGGAATGAGCAGTTCTTC

v_gene: TRBV3-1
abundance: NA
j_gene: TRBJ2-1
d_gene: TRBD2
CDR3aa: CASSHSTLAVGVYNEQFF
CDR3nt: TGTGCCAGCAGCCATTCCACCCTAGCGGTGGGGGTCTACAATGAGCAGTTCTTC

v_gene: TRBV7-9
abundance: many
j_gene: TRBJ2-7
d_gene: NA
CDR3aa: CASSLGFSDSPMDEQYF
CDR3nt: TGTGCCAGCAGCTTAGGATTCTCGGACAGTCCTATGGACGAGCAGTACTTC

v_gene: TRBV18
abundance: many
j_gene: TRBJ2-7
d_gene: NA
CDR3aa: CASSPRPDRSKSYEQYF
CDR3nt: TGTGCCAGCTCACCAAGACCCGACAGGTCAAAATCCTACGAGCAGTACTTC

v_gene: TRBV6-1
abundance: many
j_gene: TRBJ2-7
d_gene: NA
CDR3aa: CASSDTPWPSYEQYF
CDR3nt: TGTGCCAGCAGTGACACCCCCTGGCCCTCCTACGAGCAGTACTTC

v_gene: TRBV19
abundance: NA
j_gene: TRBJ2-5
d_gene: NA
CDR3aa: CATSLRGGETQYF
CDR3nt: TGTGCCACAAGCCTAAGAGGGGGAGAGACCCAGTACTTC

v_gene: TRBV18
abundance: NA
j_gene: TRBJ1-2
d_gene: NA
CDR3aa: CASSPSGKGYTF
CDR3nt: TGTGCCAGCTCACCATCGGGGAAGGGCTACACCTTC

v_gene: TRBV20-1
abundance: few
j_gene: TRBJ1-5
d_gene: NA
CDR3aa: CSARGGSDGRKSQPQHF
CDR3nt: TGCAGTGCTAGAGGCGGGTCCGATGGGAGGAAAAGTCAGCCCCAGCATTTT

v_gene: TRBV27
abundance: many
j_gene: TRBJ2-7
d_gene: TRBD1
CDR3aa: CASSPTGDGEQYF
CDR3nt: TGTGCCAGCAGTCCTACAGGGGATGGGGAGCAGTACTTC

v_gene: TRBV10-3
abundance: NA
j_gene: TRBJ1-1
d_gene: NA
CDR3aa: CAIKQGLMNTEAFF
CDR3nt: TGTGCCATCAAACAGGGCTTAATGAACACTGAAGCTTTCTTT

v_gene: TRBV12-3/TRBV12-4
abundance: NA
j_gene: TRBJ1-3
d_gene: TRBD1
CDR3aa: CASIKGPGTGAGNTIYF
CDR3nt: TGTGCCAGCATCAAGGGGCCCGGGACAGGGGCAGGAAACACCATATATTTT

v_gene: TRBV20-1
abundance: many
j_gene: TRBJ2-1
d_gene: TRBD1
CDR3aa: CSARDGTGRTLYNEQFF
CDR3nt: TGCAGTGCTAGAGATGGGACAGGTCGAACGCTTTACAATGAGCAGTTCTTC

v_gene: TRBV6-1
abundance: few
j_gene: TRBJ2-2
d_gene: NA
CDR3aa: CASRQDSLTGEPFF
CDR3nt: TGTGCCAGCAGACAGGACAGCCTCACCGGGGAGCCGTTTTTT

v_gene: TRBV3-1
abundance: many
j_gene: TRBJ1-1
d_gene: NA
CDR3aa: CASSQVRNTEAFF
CDR3nt: TGTGCCAGCAGCCAAGTCAGGAACACTGAAGCTTTCTTT

v_gene: TRBV20-1
abundance: many
j_gene: TRBJ1-5
d_gene: NA
CDR3aa: CSARSGGNQPQHF
CDR3nt: TGCAGTGCTAGGAGCGGCGGGAATCAGCCCCAGCATTTT

v_gene: TRBV7-8
abundance: few
j_gene: TRBJ2-1
d_gene: NA
CDR3aa: CASSFRDFISNEQFF
CDR3nt: TGTGCCAGCAGCTTCCGGGACTTCATAAGCAATGAGCAGTTCTTC

v_gene: TRBV9
abundance: NA
j_gene: TRBJ2-3
d_gene: NA
CDR3aa: CASSVDPSSTDTQYF
CDR3nt: TGTGCCAGCAGCGTAGATCCCTCTAGCACAGATACGCAGTATTTT